The clone carrying this T cell receptor (beta chain) was seen just once. The sample originates from a study of CD8 T cells in Susac syndrome. Study in general: When blood was drawn, the patients with Susac syndrome were therapy-naive, on corticosteroids, or on intravenous immunoglobulin alone.

RNA was extracted with the RNeasy kit, and a quantity of about 0.45 to 1 ug was reverse transcribed using random hexamers. Amplification of TCR beta CDR3 spanned 54 Vbeta and 13 Jbeta via immunoSEQ multiplex PCR. MiXCR was run by TCRdb on the immunoSEQ multiplex PCR reads, yielding one entry per CDR3 protein. The table records over 150,000 distinct CDR3 sequences, around 94% of them present only once. The CDR3 runs to 13 residues. Per germline, CDR1 GTSNPN and CDR2 SVGIG (reference sequence). V lost 2 bases and J lost 5, with 12 bases in between. Negative isolation yielded CD4+ and CD8+ T cells, and FACS enriched TEMRA cells.

Sequenced material: CD4+ T cells from PBMCs. This TCR was recovered from a human donor with Susac syndrome. The V call is TRBV30, the J call TRBJ1-1; unclear D gene. CDR3 sequence (DNA): TGTGCCTGGAGTCCAATATCGGTTACTGAAGCTTTCTTT. It specifies CAWSPISVTEAFF.